This TCR beta chain came from a study of T cell responses to AZD1222 COVID-19 vaccine. Trimming stripped 3 bases from V and 9 bases from J, with 12 bases between. This CDR3 is 13 amino acids long. Germline V lookup: CDR1 SGHTA, CDR2 FQGNSA. Worth noting for this clone: Its antigen remains unidentified.

General study findings and limits: Recipients of AZD1222 seropositive at baseline numbered only five or six. Females outnumbered males among donors, who were mostly white British; clonal diversity was possibly underestimated.

The table came from immunoSEQ multiplex PCR; TCRdb's copy has only in-frame clones and leaves some out. The sample shows 150,000 to 190,000 clones, 75% to 90% of them seen only once. J is TRBJ2-1 and V is TRBV7-2, with TRBD2 as a possible D gene (5 bases). The sequence was obtained from an adult who received the AZD1222 COVID-19 vaccine. The sequenced sample was peripheral blood, obtained 28 days after the second AZD1222 dose. CDR3 in DNA: TGTGCCAGCAGCTTTACCCTAGCTAGTGAGCAGTTCTTC. Its protein is CASSFTLASEQFF.